The 2 T cell receptor beta chains given below trace back to one sample, sequenced in a study of cytomegalovirus exposure and HLA in healthy donors. Both 60 Vbeta primers and 13 Jbeta primers went into the PCR. Using immunoSEQ multiplex PCR, the repertoire was profiled, and TCRdb retains in-frame clones only, with some absent. This table has 100,000 to 150,000 clones, roughly 80% appearing once. The sample consisted of PBMCs. These receptors were collected from a woman aged 50 to 60 in good health and CMV-seropositive.

The chain joins TRBV4-3 to TRBJ2-2; D remains unclear. V was clipped by 0 bases and J by 3 bases, with 11 bases between them. CDR1 and CDR2 (germline): LGHNA, YSLEER. CDR3 length: 16 residues. As DNA, the CDR3 is TGCGCCAGCAGCCAAGATGAGCGCTCGTACACCGGGGAGCTGTTTTTT. Translation gives CASSQDERSYTGELFF.

This clone was seen a few times. The chain employs TRBV18 and TRBJ1-4; possibly TRBD1 for D (6 bases). V lost 3 bases and J 0 bases, leaving 11 bases between the germline ends. Germline CDR1 and CDR2: KGHSH and LQKENI. The CDR3 is 16 amino acids. The chain's CDR3 is CASSPKRTATNEKLFF. CDR3 nucleotide sequence: TGTGCCAGCTCACCTAAGCGGACAGCAACTAATGAAAAACTGTTTTTT.